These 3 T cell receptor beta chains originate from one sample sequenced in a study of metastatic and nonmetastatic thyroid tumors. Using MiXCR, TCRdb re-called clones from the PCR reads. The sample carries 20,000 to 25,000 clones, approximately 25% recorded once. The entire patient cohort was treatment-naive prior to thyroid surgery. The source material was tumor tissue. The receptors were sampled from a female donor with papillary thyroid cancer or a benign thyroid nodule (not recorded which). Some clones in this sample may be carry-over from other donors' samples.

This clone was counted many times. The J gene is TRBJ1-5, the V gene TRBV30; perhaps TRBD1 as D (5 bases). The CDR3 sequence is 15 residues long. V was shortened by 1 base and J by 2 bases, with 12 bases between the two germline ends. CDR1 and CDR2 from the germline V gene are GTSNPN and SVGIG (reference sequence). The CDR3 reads CAWSARGRGNQPQHF. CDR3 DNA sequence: TGTGCCTGGAGTGCCCGGGGCAGGGGCAATCAGCCCCAGCATTTT.

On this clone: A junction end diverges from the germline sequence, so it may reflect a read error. The CDR3: CSDSTETYNEQSF. The CDR3 DNA sequence: TGCAGTGATAGTACGGAGACCTACAATGAGCAGTCCTTC. The rearrangement joins TRBV20-1 to TRBJ2-1; D unclear. Germline loops: CDR1 DFQATT, CDR2 SNEGSKA (reference sequence). The CDR3 spans 13 residues.

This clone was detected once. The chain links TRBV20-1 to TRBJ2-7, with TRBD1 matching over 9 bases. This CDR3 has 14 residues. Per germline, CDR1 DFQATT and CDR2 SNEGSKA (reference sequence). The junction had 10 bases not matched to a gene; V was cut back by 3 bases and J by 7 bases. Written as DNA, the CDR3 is TGCAGTGCTAGTCCCGGGACAGGGCCAGGTGAGCAGTACTTC. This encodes CSASPGTGPGEQYF.